A selection of T cell receptor beta chains follows, all from one sample in a study of blood T cell repertoires in COVID-19. This table comes from immunoSEQ multiplex PCR, and its TCRdb copy is limited to in-frame clones, with some not included. The sample records tens of thousands of clones, around nine tenths being singletons. Sequenced input: peripheral blood. These receptors were obtained from a human donor with active COVID-19. The donor label of this sample is uncertain. The CDR3 runs from the conserved cysteine through the conserved F or W. D genes are given only for firm matches. Not every row has a clone size; where given, it reads once, few, many or a size class.

DNA,CDR3,V,J,size,D
TGTGCCAGCAGCTTAATGGTTACGGGGGAGCAGTACTTC,CASSLMVTGEQYF,TRBV7-8,TRBJ2-7,NA,NA
TGTGCCAGCAGCTTAGTTCTTAGCGGGAGGGCCAACGTTTACGAGCAGTACTTC,CASSLVLSGRANVYEQYF,TRBV7-2,TRBJ2-7,NA,TRBD2
TGTGCCAGCAGGATCGGTTCGGCCTACAATGAGCAGTTCTTC,CASRIGSAYNEQFF,TRBV11-2,TRBJ2-1,NA,NA
TGCGCCAGCAACCCAGTTCAGGGGGAGTTGTACGGCTACACCTTC,CASNPVQGELYGYTF,TRBV5-1,TRBJ1-2,NA,TRBD1
TGTGCCAGCAGCTTAGTGGGCGGGAGGGTATACGAGCAGTACTTC,CASSLVGGRVYEQYF,TRBV11-2,TRBJ2-7,NA,TRBD2
TGTGCCTGGAGTTTCGGGACTAGCGCCCGCTACGAGCAGTACTTC,CAWSFGTSARYEQYF,TRBV30,TRBJ2-7,NA,TRBD2
TGTGCCAGCAGCCGCGCCGTAGAGACCCAGTACTTC,CASSRAVETQYF,TRBV11-3,TRBJ2-5,NA,NA
TGCGCCAGCAGCTGGGCCGGGACTAGCGGGACTACTGAGCAGTTCTTC,CASSWAGTSGTTEQFF,TRBV5-1,TRBJ2-1,NA,TRBD2
TGTGCCAGCAGCTTAGCGCAACTGAATAACTATGGCTACACCTTC,CASSLAQLNNYGYTF,TRBV7-2,TRBJ1-2,NA,NA
TGTGCCAGTATCTCTGACGGGGTAGTTCGCAACGGAATCTATGGCTACACCTTC,CASISDGVVRNGIYGYTF,TRBV28,TRBJ1-2,NA,NA
TGTGCCAGCAGATTGACGCGGAGGGTAGGCGAAAAACTGTTTTTT,CASRLTRRVGEKLFF,TRBV28,TRBJ1-4,NA,NA
TGTGCCAGCAGCTTATCTAGCGGGAGTCGGTACAATGAGCAGTTCTTC,CASSLSSGSRYNEQFF,TRBV5-6,TRBJ2-1,NA,TRBD2
TGTGCCACCAAAGACACCAGGAACAATCAGCCCCAGCATTTT,CATKDTRNNQPQHF,TRBV19,TRBJ1-5,NA,NA
TGTGCCAGCAGTTTAGTGAGCAATCAGCCCCAGCATTTT,CASSLVSNQPQHF,TRBV6-5,TRBJ1-5,NA,NA
TGTGCCAGCAGTCCAGGGGGCTACGAGCAGTTCTTC,CASSPGGYEQFF,TRBV7-2,TRBJ2-1,few,TRBD1
TGCGCCAGCAGCGAAATAGCGGAGAACTCCTACAATGAGCAGTTCTTC,CASSEIAENSYNEQFF,TRBV4-1,TRBJ2-1,NA,NA
TGTGCCAGTAGTATAGATGGGACAGGGCCTAATCAGCCCCAGCATTTT,CASSIDGTGPNQPQHF,TRBV19,TRBJ1-5,NA,TRBD1
TGCGCCAGCAGCTTGAGGCGGGAGTATGATGAGCAGTTCTTC,CASSLRREYDEQFF,TRBV5-1,TRBJ2-1,NA,TRBD2
TGTGCCAGCGCCAAAAACAGGGTTTGGAATGAGCAGTTCTTC,CASAKNRVWNEQFF,TRBV6-5,TRBJ2-1,NA,NA
TGTGCCAGCGCAGGGCGGTCTAGCACAGATACGCAGTATTTT,CASAGRSSTDTQYF,TRBV6-5,TRBJ2-3,NA,NA
TGTGCCACCAGGACGAGCGGGACAGGTGTCTACGAGCAGTACTTC,CATRTSGTGVYEQYF,TRBV15,TRBJ2-7,few,NA
TGTGCTAGCAGCTTAGACAGGGGGCGAGAGACCCAGTACTTC,CASSLDRGRETQYF,TRBV7-7,TRBJ2-5,once,TRBD1
TGTGCCAGTAGTATCGGGGGGCCGGAGACCCAGTACTTC,CASSIGGPETQYF,TRBV19,TRBJ2-5,NA,NA
TGTGCCAGCAGCCAAATCATGAACACTGAAGCTTTCTTT,CASSQIMNTEAFF,TRBV28,TRBJ1-1,once,NA
TGTGCCAGCAGCTTAACCCAACAGGGGACGAGTGGCTACACCTTC,CASSLTQQGTSGYTF,TRBV7-8,TRBJ1-2,NA,TRBD1
TGTGCCAGCGTAGAGGGCACCTATGGCTACACCTTC,CASVEGTYGYTF,TRBV6-5,TRBJ1-2,NA,NA
TGCAGCGTTGAAGCAGCGGGGAACACAGATACGCAGTATTTT,CSVEAAGNTDTQYF,TRBV29-1,TRBJ2-3,NA,TRBD2
TGTGCCAGTAGTTGGAAGGTCAGGGGGGCCGGGGAGCTGTTTTTT,CASSWKVRGAGELFF,TRBV19,TRBJ2-2,NA,NA
TGTGCCAGCAGCCGATGGATTGGTGATAGCGGGACAACAGATACGCAGTATTTT,CASSRWIGDSGTTDTQYF,TRBV11-2,TRBJ2-3,NA,TRBD2
TGTGCCAGCAGCCTTACTCGGACTAGGATGAATGAGCAGTTCTTC,CASSLTRTRMNEQFF,TRBV6-5,TRBJ2-1,NA,TRBD2
TGTGCCTGGGCCCCGGGACAGGGTGATTACGAGCAGTACTTC,CAWAPGQGDYEQYF,TRBV30,TRBJ2-7,NA,TRBD1
TGTGCTAGTGGTTTGGCCCTGACAGATACGCAGTATTTT,CASGLALTDTQYF,TRBV12-5,TRBJ2-3,NA,NA
TGCGCCAGCAGACCCCTAAGCGGGAGGGCCAACGATGAGCAGTTCTTC,CASRPLSGRANDEQFF,TRBV4-1,TRBJ2-1,NA,TRBD2
TGTGCCAGCAGCTTGGACGGAGGATACACAGATACGCAGTATTTT,CASSLDGGYTDTQYF,TRBV5-4,TRBJ2-3,NA,NA
TGTGCCAGCAGTAGTGATGGCGGCCCTTATGGCTACACCTTC,CASSSDGGPYGYTF,TRBV6-5,TRBJ1-2,NA,NA
TGTGCCAGCAGTTTGTCACAGGGAAACGGTGAGCAGTTCTTC,CASSLSQGNGEQFF,TRBV28,TRBJ2-1,NA,NA
TGCGCCAGCAGCTTTAGGGGGCCCTACAATGAGCAGTTCTTC,CASSFRGPYNEQFF,TRBV5-1,TRBJ2-1,NA,TRBD1
TGTGCCACCAGTGATCCCCTAGCGGGAACGGGCTACAATGAGCAGTTCTTC,CATSDPLAGTGYNEQFF,TRBV24-1,TRBJ2-1,NA,TRBD2
TGCGCCAGCAGCTTGGTACTCTCTGGGGCCAACGTCCTGACTTTC,CASSLVLSGANVLTF,TRBV5-1,TRBJ2-6,NA,NA
TGTGCCAGCAGTTCCGTCGGGAGACTATATGGCTACACCTTC,CASSSVGRLYGYTF,TRBV28,TRBJ1-2,NA,NA
TGCAGCGTTGGAGGGACTAGCGGGAGGATGGGGGAGACCCAGTACTTC,CSVGGTSGRMGETQYF,TRBV29-1,TRBJ2-5,NA,TRBD2
TGTGCCAGCAGTGAGGGGGGGGCTGAAAAACTGTTTTTT,CASSEGGAEKLFF,TRBV25-1,TRBJ1-4,NA,NA
TGTGCCAGCAGGGGACTAGCGGGAGTCCCCTACTTC,CASRGLAGVPYF,TRBV2,TRBJ2-5,NA,TRBD2
TGTGCCAGCAGCCGACAGCTCCTGAACACTGAAGCTTTCTTT,CASSRQLLNTEAFF,TRBV5-6,TRBJ1-1,NA,NA
TGTGCCAGCAGTTTATCTGTAACAGGGGAGCATGAGCAGTTCTTC,CASSLSVTGEHEQFF,TRBV27,TRBJ2-1,NA,TRBD1
TGCGCCAGCAGCTTCGAACAGGGGGCGCACACTGAAGCTTTCTTT,CASSFEQGAHTEAFF,TRBV5-1,TRBJ1-1,NA,TRBD1
TGTGCCAGCAGCCAAGATCCCACAGGGGATTACGAGCAGTACTTC,CASSQDPTGDYEQYF,TRBV4-2,TRBJ2-7,NA,TRBD1